These 27 T cell receptor beta chains originate from one sample sequenced in a study of blood T cell repertoires in COVID-19. Here immunoSEQ multiplex PCR was the method, and the copy in TCRdb shows in-frame clones only, minus some. The sample contains 200,000 to 250,000 clones, around 84% of which appear only once. Specimen: peripheral blood. The receptor source for this set is a woman in her 70s with active or convalescent COVID-19.

As for this clone: The sample carries other DNA sequences with the same CDR3. The chain carries TRBV2 and TRBJ1-5, with D possibly being TRBD1 (5 bases). Germline CDR1 reads SNHLY; CDR2 reads FYNNEI. V gave up 2 bases and J gave up 1 base, with 6 bases separating them. This CDR3 contains 14 residues. CDR3 in amino acids: CASSEQGSNQPQHF. The CDR3, as DNA: TGTGCCAGCAGTGAACAGGGAAGCAATCAGCCCCAGCATTTT.

V and J are TRBV13 and TRBJ1-1; tentatively, D is TRBD1 (5 bases). The germline CDR1 and CDR2 sequences are PRHDT and FYEKMQ (reference sequence). The ends were cut back, 0 bases at V and 6 bases at J, with 11 bases in the middle. There are 14 residues in the CDR3. DNA for the CDR3: TGTGCCAGCAGCTTAGGCCGCAGGGTGTCTGAAGCTTTCTTT. Translated, it gives CASSLGRRVSEAFF.

The J gene is TRBJ2-3, the V gene TRBV5-1; D may be TRBD2 (7 bases). CDR3 length: 14 amino acids. V gave up 7 bases and J gave up 2 bases, with 14 bases separating them. Germline V lookup: CDR1 SGHRS, CDR2 YFSETQ. The CDR3 spells CASASGGITDTQYF. The CDR3 nucleotides read TGCGCCAGCGCCTCGGGGGGCATCACAGATACGCAGTATTTT.

V and J are TRBV27 and TRBJ1-5, with 7 bases aligning to TRBD1. The length of the CDR3 is 14 residues. Germline V CDR1 and CDR2: MNHEY, SMNVEV (reference sequence). The trim removed 6 bases at V and 4 bases at J, leaving 6 bases unmatched. DNA for the CDR3: TGTGCCAGCAGGCTAACAGGGGTGAATCAGCCCCAGCATTTT. This sequence encodes CASRLTGVNQPQHF.

The chain employs TRBV3-1 (or the pseudogene TRBV3-2) and TRBJ1-5; D is ambiguous. From germline, CDR1 is LGHDT and CDR2 YNNKEL (reference sequence). The CDR3 consists of 15 residues. Trimming removed 2 bases from V and 2 bases from J, with 10 bases in between. This CDR3 is CASSQTDGGNQPQHF. CDR3 coding DNA: TGTGCCAGCAGCCAAACAGACGGGGGCAATCAGCCCCAGCATTTT.

This clone showed up just a few times. The chain is built from TRBV5-6 and TRBJ2-5; 8 nucleotides agree with TRBD2. CDR1 and CDR2 (germline): SGHDT, YYEEEE. The V and J ends lost 0 bases and 5 bases, in that order; junction bases with no gene match: 6. This CDR3 has 15 residues. The CDR3 sequence is CASSLARTSKETQYF. The CDR3, as DNA: TGTGCCAGCAGCTTGGCGAGGACTAGCAAGGAGACCCAGTACTTC.

With regard to this clone: The junction and the germline gene differ at one end; a read error may be behind it. This chain uses TRBV7-9 with TRBJ1-2, with 10 bases that match TRBD1. Germline CDR1 and CDR2: SEHNR and FQNEAQ (reference sequence). This CDR3 has 15 residues. In nucleotides, the CDR3 is TGTGCCAGCAGTTTAGGAGACAGGGGGCTGAGTGGCTACACCTTC. Its protein product is CASSLGDRGLSGYTF.

The V and J genes are TRBV5-8 and TRBJ1-5, with D possibly TRBD1 on 5 matching bases. CDR3 size: 16 residues. Per germline, CDR1 SGHTS and CDR2 YDEGEE. V lost 2 bases and J lost 2, with 14 bases in between. The CDR3 spells CASSFRGVLGNQPQHF. CDR3 nucleotides: TGTGCCAGCAGCTTTCGGGGGGTCCTTGGCAATCAGCCCCAGCATTTT.

The chain combines TRBV18 with TRBJ2-1, with 9 nucleotides matching TRBD1. The V and J ends lost 0 bases and 4 bases, in that order; junction bases with no gene match: 4. The CDR3 is made up of 16 amino acids. Germline V lookup: CDR1 KGHSH, CDR2 LQKENI. Here the CDR3 DNA reads TGTGCCAGCTCACCACCGGAGACAGGGGGGTACAATGAGCAGTTCTTC. Translating gives CASSPPETGGYNEQFF.

The rearrangement joins TRBV6-6 to TRBJ2-2, with D hard to call. This CDR3 region has 14 residues. V was cut by 5 bases and J by 4 bases, with 11 bases left in between. Germline V gives CDR1 MNHNY, CDR2 SVGAGI (reference sequence). This chain's CDR3 is CASSGPAGTGELFF. CDR3 sequence (DNA): TGTGCCAGCAGTGGGCCCGCCGGCACCGGGGAGCTGTTTTTT.

This rearrangement joins TRBV10-1 to TRBJ2-2; unclear D gene. The CDR3 runs to 13 residues. The ends were cut back, 4 bases at V and 0 bases at J, with 3 bases in the middle. CDR1 WNHNN and CDR2 SYGVQD come from the germline V gene (reference sequence). CDR3 residues: CASSVANTGELFF. The DNA for the CDR3 is TGCGCCAGCAGTGTAGCGAACACCGGGGAGCTGTTTTTT.

The chain employs TRBV7-2 and TRBJ1-1; no definite D call. Germline-derived CDR1 and CDR2 are SGHTA and FQGNSA. Between the trimmed V and J ends, which lost 1 base and 2 bases, there was a span of 5 bases. The length of the CDR3 is 13 residues. The CDR3, as DNA: TGTGCCAGCAGCTTAGGAACAAACACTGAAGCTTTCTTT. It is translated as CASSLGTNTEAFF.

The chain recombines TRBV14 with TRBJ2-6; a possible D gene is TRBD1 (6 bases). Germline-derived CDR1 and CDR2 are SGHDN and FVKESK. The CDR3 totals 18 residues. Between the trimmed V and J ends, which lost 1 base and 0 bases, there was a span of 13 bases. This CDR3 is CASSQGGRGYSGANVLTF. The CDR3 bases are TGTGCCAGCAGCCAAGGGGGCAGGGGATACTCTGGGGCCAACGTCCTGACTTTC.

CDR3 sequence: CASNRKEETLRDQPQHF. CDR3 nucleotide sequence: TGTGCCAGTAATCGGAAGGAAGAGACCCTTCGGGATCAGCCCCAGCATTTT. The chain recombines TRBV19 with TRBJ1-5; D gene ambiguous. The CDR3 is 17 residues long. Between the trimmed V and J ends, which lost 7 bases and 5 bases, there was a span of 24 bases. The germline V gene encodes CDR1 LNHDA and CDR2 SQIVND (reference sequence).

This chain links TRBV12-3 or TRBV12-4 with TRBJ1-2, with 9 bases aligning to TRBD1. The CDR3 has 13 residues. With 7 bases clipped from V and 6 bases from J, the junction kept 6 bases outside the gene matches. The CDR3, as DNA: TGTGCCAGCACCCCAACAGGGGGCGATGGCTACACCTTC. It specifies CASTPTGGDGYTF.

The chain carries TRBV10-1 and TRBJ2-3; D is possibly TRBD1 (5 bases). Trimming cost V 3 bases and J 5 bases, with 9 bases left between them. CDR1 and CDR2 from the germline V gene are WNHNN and SYGVQD (reference sequence). There are 13 residues in the CDR3. CDR3 in DNA: TGCGCCAGCAGTGATACAGGACAAGATACGCAGTATTTT. It translates to CASSDTGQDTQYF.

This clone appeared a few times. CDR3: CASSPWQGSSGNTIYF. The CDR3 region has the DNA TGTGCCAGCAGCCCTTGGCAGGGGTCAAGTGGAAACACCATATATTTT. V is TRBV9 and J is TRBJ1-3, with D possibly TRBD1 on 6 matching bases. The CDR3 is 16 residues long. The germline CDR1 and CDR2 sequences are SGDLS and YYNGEE. The V gene lost 4 bases and the J gene lost 3 bases, with 17 bases spanning the gap.

V usage is TRBV5-5 and J usage is TRBJ1-5, with D possibly TRBD1 on 6 matching bases. This CDR3 contains 14 residues. Germline CDR1 and CDR2: SGHKS and YYEKEE (reference sequence). V was trimmed by 0 bases and J by 6 bases, leaving 10 bases between them. For the CDR3, the DNA is TGTGCCAGCAGCTTGGGGGCAGGGGCTCAGCCCCAGCATTTT. Residues: CASSLGAGAQPQHF. The full variable domain, its missing parts supplied by reference TRBV5-5 and TRBJ1-5, is DAGVTQSPTHLIKTRGQQVTLRCSPISGHKSVSWYQQVLGQGPQFIFQYYEKEERGRGNFPDRFSARQFPNYSSELNVNALLLGDSALYLCASSLGAGAQPQHFGDGTRLSIL.

J is TRBJ1-6 and V is TRBV20-1, with 7 bases identical to TRBD1. V lost 3 bases to trimming and J lost 7 bases; unmatched junction nucleotides: 6. In germline, CDR1 is DFQATT, CDR2 SNEGSKA (reference sequence). The CDR3 is 14 amino acids. The CDR3 reads CSASRGDRNSPLHF. CDR3 DNA: TGCAGTGCTAGTAGGGGGGACAGAAATTCACCCCTCCACTTT.

The chain recombines TRBV5-5 with TRBJ1-2; 7 bases are shared with TRBD1. Germline V gene lookup returns CDR1 SGHKS and CDR2 YYEKEE (reference sequence). V trimming: 6 bases; J trimming: 4 bases; junction bases outside the gene matches: 6. This CDR3 region has 13 residues. CDR3 sequence (DNA): TGTGCCAGCAACCTACAGGGGAGCTATGGCTACACCTTC. Amino acids: CASNLQGSYGYTF.

The rearrangement links TRBV27 to TRBJ1-6; 7 bases agree with TRBD1. Germline V gene data show CDR1 as MNHEY and CDR2 as SMNVEV (reference sequence). The CDR3 consists of 15 residues. Germline trimming cut 3 bases from V and 11 bases from J; bases unmatched to any gene: 10. This chain's CDR3 is CASSFGAGGQTPLHF. CDR3 in DNA: TGTGCCAGCAGTTTCGGAGCAGGGGGACAAACACCCCTCCACTTT.

The chain is built from TRBV29-1 and TRBJ2-7, with 7 bases identical to TRBD1. Per germline, CDR1 SQVTM and CDR2 ANQGSEA. V trimming: 2 bases; J trimming: 5 bases; junction bases outside the gene matches: 0. There are 11 residues in the CDR3. In DNA, the CDR3 is TGCAGCGTTGAAAGGGGGCACGAGCAGTACTTC. Protein sequence: CSVERGHEQYF.

The chain has TRBV5-1 and TRBJ1-1, with TRBD1 matching over 10 bases. The V gene's germline CDR1 is SGHRS and CDR2 YFSETQ. The trim removed 4 bases at V and 7 bases at J, leaving 7 bases unmatched. This CDR3 comprises 14 residues. The CDR3 nucleotides read TGCGCCAGCAGCCCGGCCGGGACAGGGGATGAAGCTTTCTTT. Protein sequence: CASSPAGTGDEAFF.

The V and J genes are TRBV5-4 and TRBJ2-1; 10 bases align to TRBD2. The V segment lost 0 bases and the J segment 7 bases; nucleotides outside the gene matches: 10. This CDR3 spans 17 amino acids. In germline, CDR1 is SGHNT, CDR2 YYREEE (reference sequence). The CDR3 bases are TGTGCCAGCAGCTTGGGATTAGCGGGGGGCGGTGGTAATGAGCAGTTCTTC. Its protein product is CASSLGLAGGGGNEQFF.

V and J are TRBV6-5 and TRBJ2-7, with D tentatively TRBD1 (5 bases). Germline values: CDR1 MNHEY, CDR2 SVGAGI. The CDR3 runs to 15 residues. The ends were cut back, 2 bases at V and 7 bases at J, with 18 bases in the middle. DNA for the CDR3: TGTGCCAGCAGTTACGATGACAGCAGTATTACGGAGCAGTACTTC. It yields the protein CASSYDDSSITEQYF.

V is TRBV5-4 and J is TRBJ2-5, with 7 bases lining up with TRBD1. The germline CDR1 and CDR2 sequences are SGHNT and YYREEE (reference sequence). This CDR3 comprises 13 residues. V was pared by 5 bases and J by 10 bases, with 11 bases of the junction left unmatched. This chain's CDR3 is CASSFDRAGVQYF. CDR3 bases: TGTGCCAGCAGTTTTGACAGGGCAGGGGTCCAGTACTTC.

As regards this clone: Other DNA sequences in this specimen translate into the identical CDR3. The chain has TRBV12-3 or TRBV12-4 and TRBJ1-2; 7 nucleotides agree with TRBD1. This CDR3 contains 11 residues. V dropped 8 bases and J dropped 5; count of bases not matched to a gene: 2. The CDR3 here is CASGTAYGYTF. CDR3 sequence (DNA): TGTGCCAGCGGGACAGCTTATGGCTACACCTTC.